This T cell receptor beta chain comes out of a study of persistence of HIV-infected CD4 T cells. The stimulus was an HIV-1 Gag 15-mer peptide pool, about 1 ug/peptide/mL. Sorting of responding CD4+ T cells relied on upregulated CD40 ligand together with CD69. CDR1 and CDR2 from the germline V gene are WNHNN and SYGVQD (reference sequence). Unmatched junction bases numbered 7, after V lost 0 bases and J lost 9 bases. The CDR3 has 15 amino acids. This clone was found a few times. Its antigen is unidentified. Sequencing used immunoSEQ version 4 in survey mode. Sequencing used immunoSEQ multiplex PCR; TCRdb keeps in-frame clones, though not all of them. The top ten clones hold under 2.5% of a sample with almost 20,000 clones, roughly two thirds of them seen once.

The receptor's source is an adult woman with HIV who was CMV-seropositive. The rearrangement uses TRBV10-1 and TRBJ2-1; 8 nucleotides agree with TRBD2. The sequenced sample was CD4+ T cells sorted from PBMCs after approximately 20-hour stimulation, obtained from a patient who received antiretroviral therapy. CDR3 coding DNA: TGCGCCAGCAGTGAGTCCGGGGGGGGCCCGCGTGAGCAGTTCTTC. Amino acids: CASSESGGGPREQFF.